Each of the 3 T cell receptor beta chains below was sequenced from the same sample in a study of blood T cell repertoires in COVID-19. TCRdb's copy holds only in-frame clones and misses some; the assay was immunoSEQ multiplex PCR. The table includes 83,000 or so clones, roughly four fifths detected once. The specimen was peripheral blood. These receptors were obtained from a human donor in a cohort sampled during active COVID-19.

The chain joins TRBV7-9 to TRBJ2-5; D may be TRBD2 (6 bases). Deletions cut 4 bases from V and 4 bases from J, with 7 bases between. Per germline, CDR1 SEHNR and CDR2 FQNEAQ (reference sequence). The length of the CDR3 is 12 residues. The CDR3 loop is CASSSEGETQYF. The CDR3 DNA is TGTGCCAGCAGCTCGGAGGGAGAGACCCAGTACTTC.

This clone has just a few counts. The V call is TRBV18, the J call TRBJ1-5, with a weak D call TRBD1 (5 bases). The CDR3 runs to 14 residues. V lost 1 base and J lost 4, with 8 bases in between. From germline, CDR1 is KGHSH and CDR2 LQKENI. The CDR3: CASSPQSGNQPQHF. Here the CDR3 DNA reads TGTGCCAGCTCACCACAGTCAGGGAATCAGCCCCAGCATTTT.

The chain uses TRBV5-1 and TRBJ2-2, with a possible D match to TRBD2 (5 bases). The CDR3 length is 15 residues. Trimming took 4 bases from V and 2 from J, leaving 12 bases between them. Germline CDR1 SGHRS, CDR2 YFSETQ. The CDR3 coding sequence is TGCGCCAGCAGCCAGACGGCGGGTAACACCGGGGAGCTGTTTTTT. This gives the protein CASSQTAGNTGELFF.